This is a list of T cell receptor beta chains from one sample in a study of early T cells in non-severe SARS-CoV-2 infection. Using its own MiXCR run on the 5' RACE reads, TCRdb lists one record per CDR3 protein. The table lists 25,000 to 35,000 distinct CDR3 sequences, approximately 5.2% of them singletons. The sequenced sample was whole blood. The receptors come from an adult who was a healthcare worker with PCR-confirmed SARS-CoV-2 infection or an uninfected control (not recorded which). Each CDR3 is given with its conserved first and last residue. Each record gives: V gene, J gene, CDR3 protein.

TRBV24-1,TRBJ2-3,CATSVLASDTQYF
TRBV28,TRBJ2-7,CASSYAGTGAYEQYF
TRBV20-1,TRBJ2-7,CSAERGQGSYEQYF
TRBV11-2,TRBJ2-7,CASSSGTSAFYEQYF
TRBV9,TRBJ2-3,CASSSRTMTDTQYF
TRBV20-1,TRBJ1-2,CSATTGSLNYGYTF
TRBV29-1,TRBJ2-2,CSVVYTVAGELFF
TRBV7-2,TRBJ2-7,CASSIIGPLTPYEQYF
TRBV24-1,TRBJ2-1,CATSGVTSVDNEQFF
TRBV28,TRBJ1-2,CAIERGRDYGYTF
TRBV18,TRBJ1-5,CASSSIQGAKQPQHF
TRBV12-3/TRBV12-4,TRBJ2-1,CASSWPRLAAEQFF
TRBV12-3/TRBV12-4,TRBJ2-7,CASSLGGRAYEQYF
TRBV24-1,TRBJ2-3,CATSDLGDSSTDTQYF
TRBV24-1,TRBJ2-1,CATSDPRPYEKGRNNEQFF
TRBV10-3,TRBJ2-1,CAISEPGQGRIGNEQFF
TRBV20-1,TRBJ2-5,CSASGVAGSPGETQYF
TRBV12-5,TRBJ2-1,CASGLGGTSGSRYSYNEQFF
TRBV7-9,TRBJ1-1,CASHRDSMNTEAFF
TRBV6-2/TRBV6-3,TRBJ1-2,CASSSLRTELNGYTF
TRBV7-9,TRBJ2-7,CASIDTGFPYEQYF
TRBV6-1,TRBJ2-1,CASKFGGTDNEQFF
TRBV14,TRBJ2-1,CASSQASNNHNEQFF
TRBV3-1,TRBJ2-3,CASSQWTSSIGDTQYF